The rows below give T cell receptor beta chains drawn from one sample of a study of identifying expanded T cells in peripheral blood. The repertoire was sequenced with immunoSEQ multiplex PCR; TCRdb's copy has only in-frame clones and lacks some. The sample includes 95,000 to 100,000 clones, approximately 90% seen only once; the top ten take approximately 17%. The specimen sequenced was blood. These receptors were taken from a person aged 18 to 75 in good health. Each CDR3 is given with its conserved first and last residue. The order of the fields is CDR3 DNA, CDR3 protein, clone size, V gene, J gene, D gene. A D gene is named only where the DNA matches it firmly. Size tells how often a clone was seen (once, few, many) or the class of an expanded clone, and some rows leave it out.

TGTGCCAGCAGCTTTCTCTACGAGCAGTACTTC,CASSFLYEQYF,-,TRBV7-2,TRBJ2-7,-
TGCGCCAGCAGCTTGGCACCGGGACAGGGGGATGGCTACACCTTC,CASSLAPGQGDGYTF,few,TRBV5-1,TRBJ1-2,TRBD1
TGTGCCAGCTCATCAGACAGTAATCAGCCCCAGCATTTT,CASSSDSNQPQHF,-,TRBV18,TRBJ1-5,-
TGCGCCAGCAGCTTGGATGAGACCCAGTACTTC,CASSLDETQYF,-,TRBV5-1,TRBJ2-5,-
TGCGCCAGCAGCCAGGGGAATACGGATACGCAGTATTTT,CASSQGNTDTQYF,-,TRBV4-3,TRBJ2-3,-
TGCAGCGTTCTCACCACGAAACAGGGTGACATTCAGTACTTC,CSVLTTKQGDIQYF,once,TRBV29-1,TRBJ2-4,-
TGTGCCAGCAGCTTACAGGGGCCGGAAGAAAAACTGTTTTTT,CASSLQGPEEKLFF,-,TRBV7-2,TRBJ1-4,-
TGTGCCAGCAGTGATGGGCAGTTCACAGATACGCAGTATTTT,CASSDGQFTDTQYF,-,TRBV6-1,TRBJ2-3,-
TGCGCCAGCAGCCAAGGGGTGCGTTCCGGGGATGGCTACACCTTC,CASSQGVRSGDGYTF,-,TRBV4-1,TRBJ1-2,-
TGTGCCAGCAGCTTGACAGGGGACGCTCGCTACGAGCAGTACTTC,CASSLTGDARYEQYF,-,TRBV7-8,TRBJ2-7,TRBD1
TGTGCCAGCAGCGTTCAGGGTCACGCTGAAGCTTTCTTT,CASSVQGHAEAFF,-,TRBV5-6,TRBJ1-1,-
TGTGCCAGCAGCTTGGTTAGTATACGGGAAGGTGGGTATTCCTACGAGCAGTACTTC,CASSLVSIREGGYSYEQYF,-,TRBV5-6,TRBJ2-7,-
TGTGCCAGCAGCCAATACCCAGCGGGGACTGATACGCAGTATTTT,CASSQYPAGTDTQYF,-,TRBV14,TRBJ2-3,TRBD2
TGTGCCAGCAAGACGGATAATTCACCCCTCCACTTT,CASKTDNSPLHF,-,TRBV6-6,TRBJ1-6,-
TGTGCCAGCAGCTTAGCGGAAGGGACAGGGGACTTCTACGAGCAGTACTTC,CASSLAEGTGDFYEQYF,-,TRBV7-9,TRBJ2-7,TRBD1
TGCGCCAGCAGCCTATCTCCTAGCACCGGGGAGCTGTTTTTT,CASSLSPSTGELFF,-,TRBV5-1,TRBJ2-2,-
TGCGCCAGCAGCCAAGATCAGGGGACAGGGGGACCGAACACTGAAGCTTTCTTT,CASSQDQGTGGPNTEAFF,once,TRBV4-3,TRBJ1-1,TRBD1
TGTGCCTGGAGGCGGACAGGGGGTGACTATGGCTACACCTTC,CAWRRTGGDYGYTF,-,TRBV30,TRBJ1-2,TRBD1
TGTGCCAGCAGTCAGGGGGAGACCCAGTACTTC,CASSQGETQYF,-,TRBV6-5,TRBJ2-5,-
TGTGCCAGCAGCCTCCAGGGGTTCACAGATACGCAGTATTTT,CASSLQGFTDTQYF,once,TRBV7-8,TRBJ2-3,-
TGTGCCAGCAGTTACACATCCGGGACAGGGTTTACGCAGTATTTT,CASSYTSGTGFTQYF,-,TRBV6-5,TRBJ2-3,TRBD1
TGTGCCAGCAGCAAAGCCCGCAGGTCCAGGGACGTCAATCAGCCCCAGCATTTT,CASSKARRSRDVNQPQHF,-,TRBV21-1,TRBJ1-5,-
TGTGCCAGCAGACCAGGGGGGGCAGGCAATCAGCCCCAGCATTTT,CASRPGGAGNQPQHF,-,TRBV28,TRBJ1-5,TRBD1
TGTGCCAGCAGCGTAGGGGATTTCGGGGCAGATACGCAGTATTTT,CASSVGDFGADTQYF,-,TRBV7-9,TRBJ2-3,-
TGTGCCAGCAGCCGCCTATCCGGGACCGGGGCCTACAATGAGCAGTTCTTC,CASSRLSGTGAYNEQFF,-,TRBV7-2,TRBJ2-1,-
TGTGCCAGCATCACGACGGGCTCACCCCTCCACTTT,CASITTGSPLHF,few,TRBV2,TRBJ1-6,-
TGTGCCAGTAGTAGTGGGGCTAGAAGGGAGCAGTACTTC,CASSSGARREQYF,once,TRBV19,TRBJ2-7,-
TGTGCCAGCACCGAAGGGAACTTCGCAATACCCCTCTCGTACGAGCAGTACTTC,CASTEGNFAIPLSYEQYF,-,TRBV11-2,TRBJ2-7,-
TGTGCCAGCGCACCCACGGAGGGATCTTACAATGAGCAGTTCTTC,CASAPTEGSYNEQFF,-,TRBV6-4,TRBJ2-1,-
TGCGCCAGCAGCTTGACAGGCGAGAACTATGGCTACACCTTC,CASSLTGENYGYTF,-,TRBV5-1,TRBJ1-2,-
TGTGCCAGCAAAGATGACAGGGAGTTGATCTATGGCTACACCTTC,CASKDDRELIYGYTF,-,TRBV6-1,TRBJ1-2,TRBD1
TGTGCCAGCAGCTTCGGGGCCTTGGGTGGCTACACCTTC,CASSFGALGGYTF,-,TRBV9,TRBJ1-2,-
TGTGCCAGTAGACACATGGGACTAGCGGGGGGTTACAATGAGCAGTTCTTC,CASRHMGLAGGYNEQFF,-,TRBV19,TRBJ2-1,TRBD2
TGTGCCAGCAGCGATAGAACAGGGGGCGTTTATAATTCACCCCTCCACTTT,CASSDRTGGVYNSPLHF,-,TRBV5-6,TRBJ1-6,TRBD1
TGTGCCAGCAGCCAAGGTCTCGGTGGGACAGGGAGTCTAGCTTTCTTT,CASSQGLGGTGSLAFF,once,TRBV4-2,TRBJ1-1,TRBD1
TGTGCCAGCAGCGTAGGGGTTGGGGCCCAGTACTTC,CASSVGVGAQYF,-,TRBV9,TRBJ2-5,-
TGTGCCAGCAGTTTATGGTCGGCGGGGCATGGCTACACCTTC,CASSLWSAGHGYTF,-,TRBV28,TRBJ1-2,-
TGTGCCAGCAGCCCCGGGTGGGGGACCCAAGGCTACGAGCAGTACTTC,CASSPGWGTQGYEQYF,once,TRBV5-6,TRBJ2-7,-
TGTGCCAGCAGCTTAGACAGCTACACTGAAGCTTTCTTT,CASSLDSYTEAFF,-,TRBV7-9,TRBJ1-1,-
TGCGCCAGCAGCCAGGGACAGGGGGCTGGGGAGACCCAGTACTTC,CASSQGQGAGETQYF,once,TRBV5-1,TRBJ2-5,TRBD1
TGTGCCAGCAGCCCCCAGGGGGGGGGTTACAATGAGCAGTTCTTC,CASSPQGGGYNEQFF,few,TRBV7-2,TRBJ2-1,-